Below, one T cell receptor beta chain is given with its context. These data originate in a study of blood T cells in healthy people across ages. The CDR3 has 16 residues. The germline V gene encodes CDR1 LGHDT and CDR2 YNNKEL (reference sequence). The V gene lost 4 bases and the J gene lost 0 bases, with 13 bases spanning the gap. For the second PCR, which ran for roughly 7 to 11 cycles, a sample-barcoded 5' primer and a J-beta primer mix were used. TCRdb processed the 5' RACE reads anew with MiXCR; each CDR3 protein has one entry. Of about 1.5 million distinct CDR3 sequences detected, roughly two fifths appear once; the ten largest clones hold just over 4%.

This rearrangement joins TRBV3-1 to TRBJ2-1; no definite D call. Sequencing was performed on blood. This sequence was found in a woman aged 18-29 years in good health. CDR3 nucleotides: TGTGCCAGCAGCCCCTTCCCACTGTGCTCCTACAATGAGCAGTTCTTC. This codes for CASSPFPLCSYNEQFF.